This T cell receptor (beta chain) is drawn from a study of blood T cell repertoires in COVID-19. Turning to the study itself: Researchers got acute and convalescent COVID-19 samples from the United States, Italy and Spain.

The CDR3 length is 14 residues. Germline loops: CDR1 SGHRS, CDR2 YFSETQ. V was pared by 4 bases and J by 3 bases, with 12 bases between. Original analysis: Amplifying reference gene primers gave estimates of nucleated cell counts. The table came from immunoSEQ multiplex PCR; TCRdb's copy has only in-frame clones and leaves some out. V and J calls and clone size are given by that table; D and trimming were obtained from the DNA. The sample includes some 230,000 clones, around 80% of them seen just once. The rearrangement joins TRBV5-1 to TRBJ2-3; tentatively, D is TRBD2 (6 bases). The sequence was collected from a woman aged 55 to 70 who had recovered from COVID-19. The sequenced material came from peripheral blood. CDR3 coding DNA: TGCGCCAGCAGCCACCGGGACTTGACAGATACGCAGTATTTT. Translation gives CASSHRDLTDTQYF.